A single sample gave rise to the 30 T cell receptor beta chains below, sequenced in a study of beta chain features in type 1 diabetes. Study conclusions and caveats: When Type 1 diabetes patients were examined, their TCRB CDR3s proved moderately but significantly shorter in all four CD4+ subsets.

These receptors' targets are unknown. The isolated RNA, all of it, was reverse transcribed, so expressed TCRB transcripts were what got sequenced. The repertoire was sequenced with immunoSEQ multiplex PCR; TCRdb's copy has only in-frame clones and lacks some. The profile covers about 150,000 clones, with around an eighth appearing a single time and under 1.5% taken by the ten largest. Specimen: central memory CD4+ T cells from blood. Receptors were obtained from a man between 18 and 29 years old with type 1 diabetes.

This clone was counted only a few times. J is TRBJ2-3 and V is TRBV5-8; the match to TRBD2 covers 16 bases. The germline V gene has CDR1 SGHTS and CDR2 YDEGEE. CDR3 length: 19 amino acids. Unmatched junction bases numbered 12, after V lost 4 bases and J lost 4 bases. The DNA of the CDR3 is TGTGCCAGCAGCCGTCCGGGACTAGCGGGGGGGCTCGGTCCAGATACGCAGTATTTT. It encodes CASSRPGLAGGLGPDTQYF.

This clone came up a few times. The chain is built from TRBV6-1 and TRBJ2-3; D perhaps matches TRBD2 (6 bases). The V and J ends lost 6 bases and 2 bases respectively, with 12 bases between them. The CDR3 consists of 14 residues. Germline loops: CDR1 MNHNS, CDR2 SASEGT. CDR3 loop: CASRMGGNTDTQYF. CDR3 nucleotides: TGTGCCAGCAGAATGGGCGGGAACACAGATACGCAGTATTTT.

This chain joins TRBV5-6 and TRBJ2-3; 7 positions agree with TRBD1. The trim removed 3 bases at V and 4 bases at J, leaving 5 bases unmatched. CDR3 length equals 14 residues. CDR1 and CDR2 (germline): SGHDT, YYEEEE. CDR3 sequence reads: CASSWDRSSDTQYF. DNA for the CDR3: TGTGCCAGCAGCTGGGACAGATCCTCAGATACGCAGTATTTT.

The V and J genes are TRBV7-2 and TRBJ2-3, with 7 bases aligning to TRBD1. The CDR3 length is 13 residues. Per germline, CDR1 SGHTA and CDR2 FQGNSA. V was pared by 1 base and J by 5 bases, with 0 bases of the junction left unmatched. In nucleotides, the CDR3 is TGTGCCAGCAGCTTAGACAGGGGAGATACGCAGTATTTT. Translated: CASSLDRGDTQYF.

CDR3 DNA sequence: TGTGCCAGCGAGGACAGTTCCTCCTACGAGCAGTACTTC. Its protein is CASEDSSSYEQYF. The rearrangement links TRBV6-5 to TRBJ2-7; tentatively, D is TRBD1 (6 bases). Trimming removed 8 bases at V and 0 bases at J, with 11 bases between. The CDR3 totals 13 residues. Germline V gene data show CDR1 as MNHEY and CDR2 as SVGAGI.

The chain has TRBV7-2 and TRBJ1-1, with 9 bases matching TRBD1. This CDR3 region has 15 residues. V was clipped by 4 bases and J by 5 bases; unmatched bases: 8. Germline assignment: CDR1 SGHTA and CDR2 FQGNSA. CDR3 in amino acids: CASSWTGVDTTEAFF. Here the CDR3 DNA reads TGTGCCAGCAGCTGGACAGGGGTTGATACAACTGAAGCTTTCTTT.

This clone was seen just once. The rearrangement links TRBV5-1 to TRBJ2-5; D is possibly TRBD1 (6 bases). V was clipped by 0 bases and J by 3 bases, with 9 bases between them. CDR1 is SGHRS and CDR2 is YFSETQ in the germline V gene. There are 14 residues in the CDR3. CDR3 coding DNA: TGCGCCAGCAGCTTGGGACAGGCAGAAGAGACCCAGTACTTC. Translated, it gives CASSLGQAEETQYF.

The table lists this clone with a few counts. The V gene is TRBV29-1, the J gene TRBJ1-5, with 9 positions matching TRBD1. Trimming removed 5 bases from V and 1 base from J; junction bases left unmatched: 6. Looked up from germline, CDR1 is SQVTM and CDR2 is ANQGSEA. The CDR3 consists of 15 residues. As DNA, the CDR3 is TGCAGCGTTCAACAGGGGACAGGGAGCAATCAGCCCCAGCATTTT. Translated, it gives CSVQQGTGSNQPQHF.

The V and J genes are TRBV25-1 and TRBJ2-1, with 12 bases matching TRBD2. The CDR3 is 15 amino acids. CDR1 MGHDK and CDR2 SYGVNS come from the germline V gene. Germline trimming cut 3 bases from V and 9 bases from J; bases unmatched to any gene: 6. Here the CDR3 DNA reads TGTGCCAGCAGTGATCTAGCGGGGGGGCGGATTGAGCAGTTCTTC. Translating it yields CASSDLAGGRIEQFF.

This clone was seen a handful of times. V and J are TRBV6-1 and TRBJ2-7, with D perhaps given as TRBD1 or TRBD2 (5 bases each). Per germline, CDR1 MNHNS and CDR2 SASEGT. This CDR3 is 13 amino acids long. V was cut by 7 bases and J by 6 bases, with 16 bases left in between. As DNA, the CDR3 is TGTGCCAGCACCTACGGGGTCCAGGGCGAGCAGTACTTC. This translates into CASTYGVQGEQYF.

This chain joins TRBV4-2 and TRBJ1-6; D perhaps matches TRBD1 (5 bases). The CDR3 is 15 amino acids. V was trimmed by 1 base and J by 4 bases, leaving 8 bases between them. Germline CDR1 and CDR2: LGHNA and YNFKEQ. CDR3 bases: TGTGCCAGCAGCCAAGGGGCAGGGTATAATTCACCCCTCCACTTT. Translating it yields CASSQGAGYNSPLHF.

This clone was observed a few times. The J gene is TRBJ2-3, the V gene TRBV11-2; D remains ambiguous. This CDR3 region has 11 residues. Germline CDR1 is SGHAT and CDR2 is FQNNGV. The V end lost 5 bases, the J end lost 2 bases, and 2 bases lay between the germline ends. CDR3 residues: CASSHTDTQYF. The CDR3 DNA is TGTGCCAGCAGCCACACAGATACGCAGTATTTT.

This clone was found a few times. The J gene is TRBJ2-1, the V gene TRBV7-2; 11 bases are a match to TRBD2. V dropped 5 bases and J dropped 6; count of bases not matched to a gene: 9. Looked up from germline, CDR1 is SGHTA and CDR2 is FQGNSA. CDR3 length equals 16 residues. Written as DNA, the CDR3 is TGTGCCAGCAGCCCCCTCTCACTAGCGGGGGCCAATGAGCAGTTCTTC. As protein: CASSPLSLAGANEQFF.

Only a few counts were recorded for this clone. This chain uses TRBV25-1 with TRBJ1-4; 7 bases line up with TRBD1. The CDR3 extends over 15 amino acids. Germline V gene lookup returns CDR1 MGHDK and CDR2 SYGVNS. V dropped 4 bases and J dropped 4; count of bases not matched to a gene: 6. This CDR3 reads CASSAVDRVNEKLFF. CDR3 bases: TGTGCCAGCAGTGCTGTCGACAGGGTTAATGAAAAACTGTTTTTT.

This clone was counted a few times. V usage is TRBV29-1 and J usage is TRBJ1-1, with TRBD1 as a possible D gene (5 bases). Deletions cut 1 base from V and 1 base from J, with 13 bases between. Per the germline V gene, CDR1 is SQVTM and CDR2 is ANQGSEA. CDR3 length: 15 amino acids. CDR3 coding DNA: TGCAGCGTTGAAGGAGGTGGGGGTGCGAACACTGAAGCTTTCTTT. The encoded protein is CSVEGGGGANTEAFF.

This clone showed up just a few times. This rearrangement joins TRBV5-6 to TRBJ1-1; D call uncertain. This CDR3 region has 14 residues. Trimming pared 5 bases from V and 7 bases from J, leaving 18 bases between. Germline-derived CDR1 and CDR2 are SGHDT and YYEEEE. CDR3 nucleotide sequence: TGTGCCAGCAGGCGGGCAGGAGACATCATTGAAGCTTTCTTT. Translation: CASRRAGDIIEAFF.

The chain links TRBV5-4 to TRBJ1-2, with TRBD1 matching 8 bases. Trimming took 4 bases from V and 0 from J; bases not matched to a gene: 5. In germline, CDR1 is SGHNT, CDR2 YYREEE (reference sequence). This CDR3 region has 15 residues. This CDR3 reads CASSTGQGSNYGYTF. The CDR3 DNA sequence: TGTGCCAGCAGCACCGGACAGGGATCTAACTATGGCTACACCTTC.

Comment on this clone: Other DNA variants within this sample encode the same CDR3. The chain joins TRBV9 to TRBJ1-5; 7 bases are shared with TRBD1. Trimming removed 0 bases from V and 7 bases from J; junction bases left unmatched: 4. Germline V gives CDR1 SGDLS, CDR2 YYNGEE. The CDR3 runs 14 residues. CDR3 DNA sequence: TGTGCCAGCAGCGTAGGGCAGGGGGGCCAGCCCCAGCATTTT. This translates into CASSVGQGGQPQHF. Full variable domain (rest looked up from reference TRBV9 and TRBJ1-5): DSGVTQTPKHLITATGQRVTLRCSPRSGDLSVYWYQQSLDQGLQFLIQYYNGEERAKGNILERFSAQQFPDLHSELNLSSLELGDSALYFCASSVGQGGQPQHFGDGTRLSIL.

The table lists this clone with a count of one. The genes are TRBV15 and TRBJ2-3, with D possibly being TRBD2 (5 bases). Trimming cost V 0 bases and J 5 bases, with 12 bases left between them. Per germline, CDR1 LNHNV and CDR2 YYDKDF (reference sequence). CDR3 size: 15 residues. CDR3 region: CATSRDLGVGDTQYF. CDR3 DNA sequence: TGTGCCACCAGCAGAGATCTGGGAGTTGGAGATACGCAGTATTTT.

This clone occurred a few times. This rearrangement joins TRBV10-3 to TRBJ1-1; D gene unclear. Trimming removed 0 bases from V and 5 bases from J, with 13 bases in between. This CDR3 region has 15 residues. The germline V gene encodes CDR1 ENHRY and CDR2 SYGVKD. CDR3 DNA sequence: TGTGCCATCAGTGAGTCTAAGGCACAGCGGACTGAAGCTTTCTTT. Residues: CAISESKAQRTEAFF.

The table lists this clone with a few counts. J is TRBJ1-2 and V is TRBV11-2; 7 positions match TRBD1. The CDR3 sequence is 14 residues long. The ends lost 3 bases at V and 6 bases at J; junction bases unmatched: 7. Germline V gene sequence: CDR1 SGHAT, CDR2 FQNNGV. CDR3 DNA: TGTGCCAGCAGCTTCGCCGGGACAGACAATGGCTACACCTTC. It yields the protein CASSFAGTDNGYTF.

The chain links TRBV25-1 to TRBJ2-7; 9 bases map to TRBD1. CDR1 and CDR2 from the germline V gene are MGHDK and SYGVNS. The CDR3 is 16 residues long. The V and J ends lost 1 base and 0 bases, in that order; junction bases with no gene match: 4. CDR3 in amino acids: CASSELGDRDSYEQYF. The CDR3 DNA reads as TGTGCCAGCAGTGAATTAGGGGACAGGGACTCCTACGAGCAGTACTTC.

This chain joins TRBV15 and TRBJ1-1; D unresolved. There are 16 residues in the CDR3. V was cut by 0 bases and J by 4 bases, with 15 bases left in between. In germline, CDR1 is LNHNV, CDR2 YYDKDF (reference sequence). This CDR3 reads CATSRDPRGMGTEAFF. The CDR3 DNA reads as TGTGCCACCAGCAGAGATCCAAGAGGGATGGGCACTGAAGCTTTCTTT.

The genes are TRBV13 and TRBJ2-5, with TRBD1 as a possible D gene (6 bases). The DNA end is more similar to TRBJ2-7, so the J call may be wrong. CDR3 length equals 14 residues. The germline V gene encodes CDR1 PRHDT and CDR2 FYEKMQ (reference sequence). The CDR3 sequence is CASNPDSFPSEQYF. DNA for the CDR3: TGTGCCAGCAACCCGGACAGTTTCCCCTCCGAGCAGTACTTC.

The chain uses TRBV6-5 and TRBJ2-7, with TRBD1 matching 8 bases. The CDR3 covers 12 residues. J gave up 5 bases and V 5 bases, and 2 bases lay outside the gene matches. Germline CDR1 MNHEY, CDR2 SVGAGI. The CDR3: CASSDRGDEQYF. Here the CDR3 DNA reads TGTGCCAGCAGTGACAGGGGAGACGAGCAGTACTTC.

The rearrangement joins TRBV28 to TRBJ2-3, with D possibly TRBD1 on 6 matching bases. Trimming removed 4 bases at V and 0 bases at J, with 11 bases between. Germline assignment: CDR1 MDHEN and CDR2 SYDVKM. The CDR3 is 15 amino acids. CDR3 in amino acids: CASSSGDPSTDTQYF. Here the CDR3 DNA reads TGTGCCAGCAGTTCAGGGGACCCTAGCACAGATACGCAGTATTTT.

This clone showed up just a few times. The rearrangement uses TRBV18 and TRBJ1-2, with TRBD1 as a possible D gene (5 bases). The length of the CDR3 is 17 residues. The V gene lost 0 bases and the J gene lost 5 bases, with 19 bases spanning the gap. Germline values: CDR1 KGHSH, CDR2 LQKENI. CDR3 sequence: CASSPPSILTGEYGYTF. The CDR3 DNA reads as TGTGCCAGCTCACCACCGTCGATATTAACAGGAGAATATGGCTACACCTTC.

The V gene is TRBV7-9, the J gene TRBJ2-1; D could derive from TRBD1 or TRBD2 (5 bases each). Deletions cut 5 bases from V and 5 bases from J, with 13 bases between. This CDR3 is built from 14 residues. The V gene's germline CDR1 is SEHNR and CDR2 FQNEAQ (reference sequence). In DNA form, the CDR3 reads TGTGCCAGCAGCCCTCTAGGGACCAACAATGAGCAGTTCTTC. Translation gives CASSPLGTNNEQFF.

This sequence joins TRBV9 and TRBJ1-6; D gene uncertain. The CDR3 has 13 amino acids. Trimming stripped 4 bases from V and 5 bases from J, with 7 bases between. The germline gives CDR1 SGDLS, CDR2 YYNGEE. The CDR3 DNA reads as TGTGCCAGCAGCCAGGCTAATAATTCACCCCTCCACTTT. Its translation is CASSQANNSPLHF. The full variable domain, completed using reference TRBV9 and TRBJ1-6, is DSGVTQTPKHLITATGQRVTLRCSPRSGDLSVYWYQQSLDQGLQFLIQYYNGEERAKGNILERFSAQQFPDLHSELNLSSLELGDSALYFCASSQANNSPLHFGNGTRLTVT.

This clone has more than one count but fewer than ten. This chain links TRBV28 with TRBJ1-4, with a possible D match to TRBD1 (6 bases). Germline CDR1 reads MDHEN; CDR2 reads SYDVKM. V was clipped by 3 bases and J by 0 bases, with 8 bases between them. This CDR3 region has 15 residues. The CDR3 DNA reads TGTGCCAGCAGTTTGACAGGTCCAACTAATGAAAAACTGTTTTTT. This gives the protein CASSLTGPTNEKLFF. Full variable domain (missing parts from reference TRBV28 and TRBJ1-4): DVKVTQSSRYLVKRTGEKVFLECVQDMDHENMFWYRQDPGLGLRLIYFSYDVKMKEKGDIPEGYSVSREKKERFSLILESASTNQTSMYLCASSLTGPTNEKLFFGSGTQLSVL.